The clone carrying this T cell receptor (beta chain) was observed a handful of times. The sample is drawn from a study of early T cells in non-severe SARS-CoV-2 infection. TCRdb reprocessed the 5' RACE reads with MiXCR, giving one entry per CDR3 protein. The table includes roughly 58,000 distinct CDR3 sequences, around 12% detected once. CDR1 is MNHEY and CDR2 is SVGEGT in the germline V gene. This CDR3 contains 12 residues. The V gene lost 6 bases and the J gene lost 1 base, with 5 bases spanning the gap. The sequence was collected from an adult who was a healthcare worker with PCR-confirmed SARS-CoV-2 infection or an uninfected control (not recorded which). The chain links TRBV6-2 or TRBV6-3 to TRBJ2-3; D call uncertain. The sequenced material came from whole blood. The CDR3 loop reads CASSTGTDTQYF. The CDR3 DNA sequence: TGTGCCAGCAGCACAGGCACAGATACGCAGTATTTT.